This T cell receptor (beta chain) was sequenced for a study of cytomegalovirus exposure and HLA in healthy donors. Researchers ran the PCR with 60 Vbeta and 13 Jbeta primers. Clones were sequenced by immunoSEQ multiplex PCR, and TCRdb holds only the in-frame ones, with some missing. The table has some 130,000 clones, less than 85% seen once. This CDR3 comprises 16 residues. Germline lookup yields CDR1 SGHDN and CDR2 FVKESK. Trimming at V came to 3 bases and at J to 6 bases, leaving 6 bases not matched to a gene. This rearrangement joins TRBV14 to TRBJ2-3; 13 bases align to TRBD2. The clonotype originates from a man aged 25 to 40 in good health and CMV-seronegative. What was sequenced was PBMCs. Here the CDR3 DNA reads TGTGCCAGCAGCCAGGGACTAGCGGGATCAAGGGATACGCAGTATTTT. Amino acids: CASSQGLAGSRDTQYF.